One sample yielded the 21 T cell receptor beta chains listed below, sequenced in a study of identical twins. TCRdb processed the 5' RACE reads anew with MiXCR; each CDR3 protein has one entry. The sample lists about 490,000 distinct CDR3 sequences, roughly 15% occurring once. These same data were also listed under a study on yellow fever vaccine responses in identical twins.

Material: CD4+ T cells sorted from blood. The receptors derive from a woman under 30 in good health.

There are a few counts of this clonotype. This rearrangement joins TRBV20-1 to TRBJ2-3; a weak D match, TRBD1 (6 bases). Germline V lookup: CDR1 DFQATT, CDR2 SNEGSKA (reference sequence). Trimming pared 6 bases from V and 2 bases from J, leaving 18 bases between. The length of the CDR3 is 15 residues. The chain's CDR3 is CSATGTPGYTDTQYF. CDR3 bases: TGCAGTGCCACCGGGACACCCGGTTACACAGATACGCAGTATTTT.

The chain recombines TRBV7-2 with TRBJ2-2; 10 nucleotides match TRBD2. Germline lookup yields CDR1 SGHTA and CDR2 FQGNSA. This CDR3 has 16 amino acids. After removal of 8 bases from V and 6 bases from J, the junction contained 12 bases not matched to a gene. CDR3 loop: CASRLNSGGTSGELFF. The CDR3 DNA reads as TGTGCCAGCCGCCTGAATAGCGGGGGGACCTCCGGGGAGCTGTTTTTT.

Many counts were recorded for this clonotype. V usage is TRBV12-3 or TRBV12-4 and J usage is TRBJ2-1; D is unresolved. V was cut by 2 bases and J by 8 bases, with 4 bases left in between. This CDR3 is built from 11 residues. This CDR3 is CASSLLDEQFF. DNA for the CDR3: TGTGCCAGCAGTTTACTCGATGAGCAGTTCTTC.

This clonotype was counted a few times. The rearrangement uses TRBV15 and TRBJ1-1; D gene unclear. V lost 3 bases and J 3 bases, leaving 8 bases between the germline ends. The CDR3 contains 13 residues. Germline lookup yields CDR1 LNHNV and CDR2 YYDKDF (reference sequence). The CDR3 DNA reads as TGTGCCACCAGCAGCGAACGGGACACTGAAGCTTTCTTT. It translates to CATSSERDTEAFF.

The chain couples TRBV7-2 to TRBJ2-1, with 8 bases that match TRBD1. The CDR3 runs 16 residues. Germline trimming cut 0 bases from V and 6 bases from J; bases unmatched to any gene: 7. Germline V lookup: CDR1 SGHTA, CDR2 FQGNSA. CDR3 in DNA: TGTGCCAGCAGCTTAGCGGACAGGGTGGCTACCAATGAGCAGTTCTTC. As protein: CASSLADRVATNEQFF.

This chain joins TRBV7-2 and TRBJ2-3, with D maybe TRBD2 (5 bases). Germline CDR1 and CDR2: SGHTA and FQGNSA. Trimming took off 5 bases at V and 4 bases at J, with 19 bases between the two ends. The CDR3 sequence is 16 residues long. In DNA form, the CDR3 reads TGTGCCAGCAGCAGCAGGACTTCGTCTCAACCAGATACGCAGTATTTT. Protein sequence: CASSSRTSSQPDTQYF.

There are a few counts of this clonotype. The chain recombines TRBV12-3 or TRBV12-4 with TRBJ1-1; the D is unclear. V lost 5 bases and J lost 1, with 11 bases in between. CDR3 length equals 14 residues. The CDR3 DNA sequence: TGTGCCAGCAGTCTGGGGTCCGCGAACACTGAAGCTTTCTTT. Amino acid sequence: CASSLGSANTEAFF.

The table lists this clonotype with a few counts. The J gene is TRBJ2-1, the V gene TRBV27; 12 nucleotides line up with TRBD2. With V trimmed by 5 bases and J by 9 bases, 11 bases remained unmatched. Per the germline V gene, CDR1 is MNHEY and CDR2 is SMNVEV (reference sequence). There are 16 residues in the CDR3. CDR3: CASSILGLAGQGEQFF. CDR3 coding DNA: TGTGCCAGCAGTATCCTAGGACTAGCGGGACAGGGTGAGCAGTTCTTC.

This clonotype came up many times. The V call is TRBV4-2, the J call TRBJ2-7; possible D gene TRBD2, 6 bases. The germline CDR1 and CDR2 sequences are LGHNA and YNFKEQ. The CDR3 contains 13 residues. Trimming pared 9 bases from V and 3 bases from J, leaving 15 bases between. Here the CDR3 reads CASSSGVRYEQYF. The CDR3 bases are TGTGCCAGTTCCTCGGGAGTCCGCTACGAGCAGTACTTC.

Only a few counts were recorded for this clonotype. This chain uses TRBV7-9 with TRBJ2-5; D is undetermined. The CDR3 totals 10 residues. The V gene lost 5 bases and the J gene lost 5 bases, with 3 bases spanning the gap. The germline gives CDR1 SEHNR, CDR2 FQNEAQ (reference sequence). CDR3 in amino acids: CASSMETQYF. CDR3 DNA sequence: TGTGCCAGCAGCATGGAGACCCAGTACTTC.

This clonotype was picked up a small number of times. V usage is TRBV28 and J usage is TRBJ2-1; 8 nucleotides match TRBD2. Unmatched junction bases numbered 6, after V lost 6 bases and J lost 2 bases. CDR3 length: 15 residues. Germline assignment: CDR1 MDHEN and CDR2 SYDVKM. Written as DNA, the CDR3 is TGTGCCAGCAGCCGTAGCGGGAAAACCTACAATGAGCAGTTCTTC. Amino acid sequence: CASSRSGKTYNEQFF.

This clonotype was recorded a few times. This rearrangement joins TRBV7-8 to TRBJ2-7; D ambiguous. CDR1 is SGHVS and CDR2 is FQNEAQ in the germline V gene. The length of the CDR3 is 11 residues. With 0 bases removed from V and 8 bases from J, the gap between germline ends came to 5 bases. The CDR3 region is CASSLAEKQYF. The DNA of the CDR3 is TGTGCCAGCAGCTTAGCCGAGAAGCAGTACTTC.

This chain joins TRBV7-2 and TRBJ2-1; 10 bases agree with TRBD2. Unmatched junction bases numbered 2, after V lost 4 bases and J lost 5 bases. Germline V gene data show CDR1 as SGHTA and CDR2 as FQGNSA. The CDR3 extends over 14 amino acids. CDR3 DNA: TGTGCCAGCAGCTCTAGCGGGAGTAACAATGAGCAGTTCTTC. Its translation is CASSSSGSNNEQFF. Complete variable domain (other parts from reference TRBV7-2 and TRBJ2-1): GAGVSQSPSNKVTEKGKDVELRCDPISGHTALYWYRQSLGQGLEFLIYFQGNSAPDKSGLPSDRFSAERTGGSVSTLTIQRTQQEDSAVYLCASSSSGSNNEQFFGPGTRLTVL.

The chain has TRBV12-3 or TRBV12-4 and TRBJ2-1, with TRBD1 as a possible D gene (5 bases). Deletions cut 10 bases from V and 4 bases from J, with 11 bases between. The CDR3 spans 12 residues. This chain's CDR3 is CATSPGYNEQFF. The CDR3 DNA reads as TGTGCCACCAGCCCAGGGTACAATGAGCAGTTCTTC.

This clonotype was observed at least ten times. The chain employs TRBV12-3 or TRBV12-4 and TRBJ2-3, with D uncertain. V lost 5 bases, J lost 3 bases, and 9 bases lay in between. The CDR3 is made up of 13 amino acids. The DNA for the CDR3 is TGTGCCAGCAGTCCTCACTCTACAGATACGCAGTATTTT. Translation: CASSPHSTDTQYF.

The table lists this clonotype with a few counts. The J gene is TRBJ1-1, the V gene TRBV5-1, with D maybe TRBD1 (6 bases). The CDR3 totals 15 residues. V gave up 0 bases and J gave up 0 bases, with 9 bases separating them. Germline lookup yields CDR1 SGHRS and CDR2 YFSETQ. This chain's CDR3 is CASSLEGGMNTEAFF. CDR3 sequence (DNA): TGCGCCAGCAGCTTGGAGGGGGGAATGAACACTGAAGCTTTCTTT.

The chain employs TRBV24-1 and TRBJ2-3; D might be TRBD2 (7 bases). CDR1 and CDR2 (germline): KGHDR, SFDVKD. V was pared by 2 bases and J by 3 bases, with 20 bases between. The length of the CDR3 is 18 residues. CDR3: CATSDSPKWGGRTDTQYF. The DNA of the CDR3 is TGTGCCACCAGTGATTCCCCCAAGTGGGGGGGCCGAACAGATACGCAGTATTTT.

This clonotype was found a few times. J is TRBJ2-2 and V is TRBV12-3 or TRBV12-4, with TRBD2 identical over 8 bases. This CDR3 contains 13 residues. J gave up 4 bases and V 10 bases, and 5 bases lay outside the gene matches. The CDR3 nucleotides read TGTGCCACGGGGGGGGATGGCACCGGGGAGCTGTTTTTT. It specifies CATGGDGTGELFF.

This clonotype showed up just a few times. V usage is TRBV28 and J usage is TRBJ2-5; 7 nucleotides agree with TRBD2. V trimming: 6 bases; J trimming: 3 bases; junction bases outside the gene matches: 10. Germline-derived CDR1 and CDR2 are MDHEN and SYDVKM. This CDR3 has 15 amino acids. This CDR3 reads CASSPAAGSKETQYF. The CDR3 DNA follows: TGTGCCAGCAGCCCCGCAGCGGGATCGAAAGAGACCCAGTACTTC.

In this sample, this clonotype turned up many times. This chain uses TRBV12-3 or TRBV12-4 with TRBJ2-2; possibly TRBD1 or TRBD2 for D (5 bases each). This CDR3 is 14 amino acids long. V dropped 6 bases and J dropped 8 bases, with 16 bases sitting between them. The CDR3, as DNA: TGTGCCAGCAGAGACGGGACCCCTGGGGGGGAGCTGTTTTTT. Its protein product is CASRDGTPGGELFF.

V and J are TRBV5-5 and TRBJ1-4; 7 positions match TRBD1. Germline V gene data show CDR1 as SGHKS and CDR2 as YYEKEE (reference sequence). Trimming removed 0 bases from V and 8 bases from J; junction bases left unmatched: 4. The CDR3 runs 14 residues. The CDR3 loop reads CASSLGQGWEKLFF. The CDR3 nucleotides are TGTGCCAGCAGCTTGGGACAGGGTTGGGAAAAACTGTTTTTT.